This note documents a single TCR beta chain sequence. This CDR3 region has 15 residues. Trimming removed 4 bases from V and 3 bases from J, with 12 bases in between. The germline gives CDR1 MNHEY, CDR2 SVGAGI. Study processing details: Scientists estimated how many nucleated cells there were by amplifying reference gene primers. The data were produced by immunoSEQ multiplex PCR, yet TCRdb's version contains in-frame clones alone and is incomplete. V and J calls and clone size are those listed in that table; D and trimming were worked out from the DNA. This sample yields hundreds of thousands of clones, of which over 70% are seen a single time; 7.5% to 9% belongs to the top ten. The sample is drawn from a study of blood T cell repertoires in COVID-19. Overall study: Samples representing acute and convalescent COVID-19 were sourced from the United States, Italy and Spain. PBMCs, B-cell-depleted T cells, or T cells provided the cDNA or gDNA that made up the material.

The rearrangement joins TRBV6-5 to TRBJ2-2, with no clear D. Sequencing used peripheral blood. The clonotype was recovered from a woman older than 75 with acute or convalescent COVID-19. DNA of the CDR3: TGTGCCAGCAGTTCGGCGGCGGTCTACACCGGGGAGCTGTTTTTT. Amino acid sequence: CASSSAAVYTGELFF.